The 16 T cell receptor beta chains presented below share a single source sample, sequenced in a study of T cell responses to AZD1222 COVID-19 vaccine. Only in-frame clones appear in the TCRdb table, and some are missing; sequencing was by immunoSEQ multiplex PCR. Among 85,000 to 110,000 clones listed, roughly 91% were seen once. The source material was peripheral blood, sampled on day 0 of AZD1222 vaccination. The receptors come from an adult in good health.

The chain has TRBV4-3 and TRBJ2-3, with 7 positions matching TRBD1. Looked up from germline, CDR1 is LGHNA and CDR2 is YSLEER. Trimming took 1 base from V and 2 from J; bases not matched to a gene: 6. This CDR3 is built from 16 residues. CDR3 amino acids: CASSQGQGTVTDTQYF. The DNA for the CDR3 is TGCGCCAGCAGCCAAGGGCAAGGGACAGTCACAGATACGCAGTATTTT.

The genes are TRBV19 and TRBJ1-2; D is possibly TRBD1 (6 bases). V lost 4 bases, J lost 4 bases, and 10 bases lay in between. Per the germline V gene, CDR1 is LNHDA and CDR2 is SQIVND (reference sequence). The CDR3 spans 13 residues. DNA for the CDR3: TGTGCCAGTAGTAAGACAGGCTCCTATGGCTACACCTTC. Encoded protein: CASSKTGSYGYTF.

V and J are TRBV5-6 and TRBJ2-7, with D tentatively TRBD2 (6 bases). CDR1 and CDR2 from the germline V gene are SGHDT and YYEEEE. V shed 0 bases and J shed 3 bases, with 13 bases lying between them. CDR3 length: 15 residues. CDR3 amino acids: CASSLVVAVDYEQYF. The CDR3 nucleotides are TGTGCCAGCAGCTTGGTAGTAGCGGTGGACTACGAGCAGTACTTC.

The chain joins TRBV4-1 to TRBJ2-3, with D uncertain. The V end lost 1 base, the J end lost 4 bases, and 9 bases lay between the germline ends. The V gene's germline CDR1 is MGHRA and CDR2 YSYEKL. The CDR3 runs to 14 residues. DNA of the CDR3: TGCGCCAGCAGCCAAGTGGGGTCCCCAGATACGCAGTATTTT. It translates to CASSQVGSPDTQYF.

The chain has TRBV18 and TRBJ1-5, with TRBD1 matching 11 bases. With 4 bases clipped from V and 5 bases from J, the junction kept 1 base outside the gene matches. This CDR3 has 14 residues. Germline CDR1 is KGHSH and CDR2 is LQKENI. The CDR3 sequence is CASSLGQGDQPQHF. As DNA, the CDR3 is TGTGCCAGCTCACTGGGACAGGGGGATCAGCCCCAGCATTTT. Looking up the rest from reference TRBV18 and TRBJ1-5 gives the full variable domain: NAGVMQNPRHLVRRRGQEARLRCSPMKGHSHVYWYRQLPEEGLKFMVYLQKENIIDESGMPKERFSAEFPKEGPSILRIQQVVRGDSAAYFCASSLGQGDQPQHFGDGTRLSIL.

V is TRBV7-9 and J is TRBJ2-5; D is possibly TRBD2 (6 bases). Trimming removed 5 bases at V and 0 bases at J, with 10 bases between. This CDR3 comprises 14 residues. Germline V gene lookup returns CDR1 SEHNR and CDR2 FQNEAQ (reference sequence). The CDR3 sequence: CASSLGGNQETQYF. CDR3 bases: TGTGCCAGCAGCCTGGGGGGAAACCAAGAGACCCAGTACTTC.

Comments on this clone: This CDR3 is also generated by other DNA sequences in the sample. The chain carries TRBV11-3 and TRBJ1-1, with D uncertain. In germline, CDR1 is SGHNT, CDR2 YENEEA. Trimming cost V 2 bases and J 2 bases, with 9 bases left between them. CDR3 length: 14 residues. This CDR3 is CASSLRAENTEAFF. In nucleotides, the CDR3 is TGTGCCAGCAGCTTAAGGGCAGAAAACACTGAAGCTTTCTTT. The complete variable domain, with remaining parts taken from reference TRBV11-3 and TRBJ1-1, reads EAGVVQSPRYKIIEKKQPVAFWCNPISGHNTLYWYLQNLGQGPELLIRYENEEAVDDSQLPKDRFSAERLKGVDSTLKIQPAELGDSAVYLCASSLRAENTEAFFGQGTRLTVV.

V usage is TRBV12-2 and J usage is TRBJ2-1; the table's D call TRBD2 went unverified against the DNA. TRBV12-2 is a pseudogene. This CDR3 is built from 18 residues. CDR3 in amino acids: CASRGRLAGVSTGDEQFF. DNA for the CDR3: TGTGCAAGTCGCGGTAGACTAGCGGGGGTCTCTACGGGGGATGAGCAGTTCTTC.

Only one count was recorded for this clone. The chain recombines TRBV2 with TRBJ2-2; TRBD2 matches 14 bases. CDR3 size: 14 residues. V dropped 10 bases and J dropped 5; count of bases not matched to a gene: 3. CDR1 and CDR2 (germline): SNHLY, FYNNEI. The DNA for the CDR3 is TGTGCCACCAGGACTAGCGGGGGGACCGGGGAGCTGTTTTTT. Encoded protein: CATRTSGGTGELFF. The full variable domain, rest sourced from reference TRBV2 and TRBJ2-2, is EPEVTQTPSHQVTQMGQEVILRCVPISNHLYFYWYRQILGQKVEFLVSFYNNEISEKSEIFDDQFSVERPDGSNFTLKIRSTKLEDSAMYFCATRTSGGTGELFFGEGSRLTVL.

The rearrangement joins TRBV19 to TRBJ2-1; TRBD2 matches at 14 bases. V trimming: 8 bases; J trimming: 0 bases; junction bases outside the gene matches: 6. There are 17 residues in the CDR3. Per the germline V gene, CDR1 is LNHDA and CDR2 is SQIVND (reference sequence). The CDR3 nucleotides are TGTGCCAGTGAGGGACTAGCGGGGGTCGACTCCTACAATGAGCAGTTCTTC. It encodes CASEGLAGVDSYNEQFF.

The V and J genes are TRBV2 and TRBJ2-4; TRBD2 might be the D (6 bases). Trimming took off 3 bases at V and 8 bases at J, with 11 bases between the two ends. Germline CDR1 and CDR2: SNHLY and FYNNEI. CDR3 length: 13 residues. CDR3 protein: CASSEEGMDIQYF. The CDR3 DNA reads TGTGCCAGCAGTGAGGAGGGTATGGACATTCAGTACTTC.

The chain is built from TRBV5-1 and TRBJ2-5, with TRBD2 identical over 9 bases. Per the germline V gene, CDR1 is SGHRS and CDR2 is YFSETQ. The CDR3 is made up of 14 amino acids. V lost 4 bases and J lost 1; bases outside the gene matches: 2. CDR3 bases: TGCGCCAGCAGCGCGACTAGCGGCCAAGAGACCCAGTACTTC. This codes for CASSATSGQETQYF.

This clone was counted a single time. The rearrangement links TRBV29-1 to TRBJ2-3, with D possibly matching TRBD1 (6 bases). The ends were cut back, 6 bases at V and 3 bases at J, with 10 bases in the middle. Looked up from germline, CDR1 is SQVTM and CDR2 is ANQGSEA. The CDR3 covers 12 residues. The CDR3 sequence: CSVAQGTDTQYF. The CDR3, as DNA: TGCAGCGTCGCACAGGGTACAGATACGCAGTATTTT.

V usage is TRBV6-6 and J usage is TRBJ1-2; D gene ambiguous. Germline CDR1 MNHNY, CDR2 SVGAGI (reference sequence). V lost 4 bases and J lost 4, with 13 bases in between. The CDR3 consists of 14 residues. The CDR3 region is CASSSPPGFYGYTF. The CDR3 nucleotides are TGTGCCAGCAGTTCGCCGCCAGGTTTCTATGGCTACACCTTC.

The chain couples TRBV9 to TRBJ1-3; D unresolved. The germline V gene encodes CDR1 SGDLS and CDR2 YYNGEE. Trimming shortened V by 3 bases and J by 8 bases, and 9 bases separated the two germline ends. The CDR3 spans 12 residues. Written as DNA, the CDR3 is TGTGCCAGCAGCGCCCCTGCGGACACCATATATTTT. Protein sequence: CASSAPADTIYF. The full variable domain, its missing parts supplied by reference TRBV9 and TRBJ1-3, is DSGVTQTPKHLITATGQRVTLRCSPRSGDLSVYWYQQSLDQGLQFLIQYYNGEERAKGNILERFSAQQFPDLHSELNLSSLELGDSALYFCASSAPADTIYFGEGSWLTVV.

CDR3: CASSLDTTTYF. CDR3 sequence (DNA): TGTGCCAGCAGCTTAGATACTACGACGTACTTC. The chain has TRBV7-6 and TRBJ2-7; D is unclear. The CDR3 is made up of 11 amino acids. The V end lost 1 base, the J end lost 12 bases, and 10 bases lay between the germline ends. CDR1 is SGHVS, CDR2 FNYEAQ, per germline.